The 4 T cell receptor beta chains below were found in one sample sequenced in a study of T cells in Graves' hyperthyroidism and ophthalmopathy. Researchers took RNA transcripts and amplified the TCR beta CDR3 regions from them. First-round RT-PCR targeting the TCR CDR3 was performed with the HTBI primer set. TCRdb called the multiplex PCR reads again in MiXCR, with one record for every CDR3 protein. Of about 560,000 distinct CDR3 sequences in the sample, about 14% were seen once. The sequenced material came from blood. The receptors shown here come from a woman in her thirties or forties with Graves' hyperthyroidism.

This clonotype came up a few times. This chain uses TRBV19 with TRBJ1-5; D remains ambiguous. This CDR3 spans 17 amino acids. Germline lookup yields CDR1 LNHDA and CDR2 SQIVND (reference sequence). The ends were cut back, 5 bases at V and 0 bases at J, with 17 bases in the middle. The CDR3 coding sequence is TGTGCCAGTAGTTCCTCACGGCGAGAGAATAGCAATCAGCCCCAGCATTTT. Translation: CASSSSRRENSNQPQHF. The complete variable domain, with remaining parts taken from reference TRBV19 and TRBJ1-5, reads DGGITQSPKYLFRKEGQNVTLSCEQNLNHDAMYWYRQDPGQGLRLIYYSQIVNDFQKGDIAEGYSVSREKKESFPLTVTSAQKNPTAFYLCASSSSRRENSNQPQHFGDGTRLSIL.

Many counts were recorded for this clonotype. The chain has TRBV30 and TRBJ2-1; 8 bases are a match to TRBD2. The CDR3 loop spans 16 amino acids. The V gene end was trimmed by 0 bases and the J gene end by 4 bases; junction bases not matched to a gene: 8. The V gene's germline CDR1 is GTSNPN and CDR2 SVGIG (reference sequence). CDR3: CAWSVLSSGLYNEQFF. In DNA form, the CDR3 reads TGTGCCTGGAGTGTACTATCTAGCGGGCTGTACAATGAGCAGTTCTTC.

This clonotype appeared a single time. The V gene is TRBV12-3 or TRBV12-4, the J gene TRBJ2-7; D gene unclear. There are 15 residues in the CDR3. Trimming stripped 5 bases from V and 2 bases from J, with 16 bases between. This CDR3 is CASSGPAGPPYEQYF. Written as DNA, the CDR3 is TGTGCCAGCAGTGGTCCGGCAGGCCCGCCCTACGAGCAGTACTTC.

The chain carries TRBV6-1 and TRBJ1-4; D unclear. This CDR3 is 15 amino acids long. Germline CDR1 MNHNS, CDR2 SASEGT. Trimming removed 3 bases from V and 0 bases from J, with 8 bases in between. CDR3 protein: CASSDNPATNEKLFF. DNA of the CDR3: TGTGCCAGCAGTGACAACCCGGCAACTAATGAAAAACTGTTTTTT.